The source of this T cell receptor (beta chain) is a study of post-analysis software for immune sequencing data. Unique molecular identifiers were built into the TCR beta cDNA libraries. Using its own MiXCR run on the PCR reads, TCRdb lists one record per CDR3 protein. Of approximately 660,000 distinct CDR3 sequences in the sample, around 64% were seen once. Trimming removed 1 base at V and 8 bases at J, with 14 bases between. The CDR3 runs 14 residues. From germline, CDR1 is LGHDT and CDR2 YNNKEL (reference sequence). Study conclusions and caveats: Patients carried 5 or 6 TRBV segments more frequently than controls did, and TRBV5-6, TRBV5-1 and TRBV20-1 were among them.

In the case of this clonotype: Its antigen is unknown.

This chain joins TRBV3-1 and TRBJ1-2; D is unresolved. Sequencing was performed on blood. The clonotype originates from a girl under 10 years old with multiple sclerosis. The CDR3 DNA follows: TGTGCCAGCAGCCAAGGCATGGCCTCCCGGGGCTACACCTTC. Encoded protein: CASSQGMASRGYTF.